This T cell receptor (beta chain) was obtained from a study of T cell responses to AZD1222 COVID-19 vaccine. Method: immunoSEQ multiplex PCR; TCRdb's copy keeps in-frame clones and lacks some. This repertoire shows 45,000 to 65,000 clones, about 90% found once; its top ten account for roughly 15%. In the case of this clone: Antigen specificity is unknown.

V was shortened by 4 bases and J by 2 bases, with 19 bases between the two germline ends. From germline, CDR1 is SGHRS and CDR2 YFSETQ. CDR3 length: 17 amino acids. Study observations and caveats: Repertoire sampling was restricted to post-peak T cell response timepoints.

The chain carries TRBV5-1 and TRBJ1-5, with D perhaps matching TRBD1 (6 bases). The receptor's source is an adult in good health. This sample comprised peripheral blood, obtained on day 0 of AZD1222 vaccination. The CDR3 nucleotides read TGCGCCAGCAGCCCAACAGGGACCGATTACGGCAATCAGCCCCAGCATTTT. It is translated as CASSPTGTDYGNQPQHF.